This entry lists 23 T cell receptor beta chains sequenced from one sample in a study of CD8 T cells in Susac syndrome. Random hexamers were used to reverse transcribe an amount of about 0.45 to 1 ug RNA. A single record per CDR3 protein comes from TCRdb applying MiXCR to the immunoSEQ multiplex PCR reads. The sample lists 100,000 to 150,000 distinct CDR3 sequences, approximately 96% occurring once. The sequencing sample was made of CD8+ T cells from PBMCs. These receptors were taken from a human donor with Susac syndrome.

The chain combines TRBV19 with TRBJ1-1, with 9 bases that match TRBD1. The CDR3 length is 17 residues. With V trimmed by 7 bases and J by 0 bases, 12 bases remained unmatched. The germline gives CDR1 LNHDA, CDR2 SQIVND (reference sequence). CDR3 sequence (DNA): TGTGCCAGTATTCCTACTCCGGGACAGGGTATGAACACTGAAGCTTTCTTT. This codes for CASIPTPGQGMNTEAFF.

This clonotype showed up just a few times. The V call is TRBV4-1, the J call TRBJ2-5; 11 bases fit TRBD1. The CDR3 runs 16 residues. CDR1 and CDR2 from the germline V gene are MGHRA and YSYEKL. With V trimmed by 4 bases and J by 3 bases, 7 bases remained unmatched. In DNA, the CDR3 is TGCGCCAGCAGCCTGTCACCGGGACAGGGGGAAGAGACCCAGTACTTC. Its translation: CASSLSPGQGEETQYF.

This clonotype is a singleton in its sample. This chain uses TRBV12-3 or TRBV12-4 with TRBJ2-7; D is tentatively TRBD1 or TRBD2 (5 bases each). The CDR3 runs 14 residues. Trimming removed 5 bases at V and 2 bases at J, with 13 bases between. DNA for the CDR3: TGTGCCAGCAGTCCTCCGGGACGCGCCTACGAGCAGTACTTC. Translating gives CASSPPGRAYEQYF.

Only one count was recorded for this clonotype. The chain links TRBV5-1 to TRBJ2-7; TRBD1 matches 10 bases. This CDR3 spans 13 amino acids. After removal of 7 bases from V and 3 bases from J, the junction contained 4 bases not matched to a gene. In germline, CDR1 is SGHRS, CDR2 YFSETQ. CDR3 residues: CASGGTGVYEQYF. CDR3 DNA: TGCGCCAGCGGGGGGACAGGGGTCTACGAGCAGTACTTC.

This sequence joins TRBV12-3 or TRBV12-4 and TRBJ2-3; TRBD2 aligns across 11 bases. V was clipped by 5 bases and J by 2 bases; unmatched bases: 9. The CDR3 consists of 17 residues. The CDR3 DNA reads as TGTGCCAGCAGTCCTCTAGGGACTAGCGGCCTCACAGATACGCAGTATTTT. Protein sequence: CASSPLGTSGLTDTQYF.

The CDR3 is CASSLAGLSSYNEQFF. CDR3 DNA: TGTGCCAGCAGCTTGGCGGGTCTCAGCTCCTACAATGAGCAGTTCTTC. The chain employs TRBV5-4 and TRBJ2-1; D not resolved. V lost 0 bases, J lost 0 bases, and 10 bases lay in between. The CDR3 is made up of 16 amino acids. Looked up from germline, CDR1 is SGHNT and CDR2 is YYREEE (reference sequence).

The chain uses TRBV4-3 and TRBJ2-3, with TRBD2 matching 11 bases. Germline V gene data show CDR1 as LGHNA and CDR2 as YSLEER. This CDR3 contains 18 residues. V shed 0 bases and J 0 bases; nucleotides not matched to a gene: 5. CDR3 region: CASSQEPGLAASTDTQYF. The CDR3, as DNA: TGCGCCAGCAGCCAAGAACCGGGACTAGCGGCTAGCACAGATACGCAGTATTTT.

This chain uses TRBV6-4 with TRBJ2-2; 7 bases map to TRBD2. CDR1 MRHNA and CDR2 SNTAGT come from the germline V gene. With V trimmed by 2 bases and J by 4 bases, 4 bases remained unmatched. The CDR3 loop spans 15 amino acids. The DNA of the CDR3 is TGTGCCAGCAGTGACGCGGGAGAGGGCACCGGGGAGCTGTTTTTT. It translates to CASSDAGEGTGELFF.

Here the CDR3 DNA reads TGTGCCAGCAGCCAGTACGGGGGAGATACTGGGGCCAACGTCCTGACTTTC. It yields the protein CASSQYGGDTGANVLTF. V and J are TRBV12-3 or TRBV12-4 and TRBJ2-6; D perhaps matches TRBD2 (6 bases). V lost 6 bases and J lost 2, with 17 bases in between. This CDR3 contains 17 residues.

This clonotype appeared once. This rearrangement joins TRBV7-9 to TRBJ2-1; the D gene could be TRBD1 or TRBD2 (6 bases each). The CDR3 consists of 15 residues. V lost 2 bases and J lost 5, with 13 bases in between. CDR1 and CDR2 from the germline V gene are SEHNR and FQNEAQ (reference sequence). CDR3 DNA: TGTGCCAGCAGCTTATTGGGGGGCCCCCACAATGAGCAGTTCTTC. It is translated as CASSLLGGPHNEQFF.

This sequence joins TRBV9 and TRBJ2-5, with D tentatively TRBD1 (6 bases). CDR3 length: 15 amino acids. V lost 0 bases and J 1 base, leaving 10 bases between the germline ends. Germline CDR1 and CDR2: SGDLS and YYNGEE. The chain's CDR3 is CASSVAGAPQETQYF. In nucleotides, the CDR3 is TGTGCCAGCAGCGTAGCAGGGGCCCCCCAAGAGACCCAGTACTTC.

The chain couples TRBV5-1 to TRBJ1-5, with a weak D call TRBD1 (5 bases). The CDR3 has 16 amino acids. The V end lost 0 bases, the J end lost 2 bases, and 12 bases lay between the germline ends. Germline values: CDR1 SGHRS, CDR2 YFSETQ. This CDR3 reads CASSLEGTLGNQPQHF. CDR3 DNA sequence: TGCGCCAGCAGCTTGGAAGGGACCCTCGGCAATCAGCCCCAGCATTTT.

The V call is TRBV27, the J call TRBJ1-1; D remains unclear. The CDR3 runs to 14 residues. The V gene lost 6 bases and the J gene lost 8 bases, with 19 bases spanning the gap. Germline V gene data show CDR1 as MNHEY and CDR2 as SMNVEV (reference sequence). CDR3 coding DNA: TGTGCCAGCAGATCCGCGCCGACCACTGGAGAAGCTTTCTTT. Translation gives CASRSAPTTGEAFF.

The chain recombines TRBV7-2 with TRBJ2-7; 10 nucleotides agree with TRBD2. The V gene's germline CDR1 is SGHTA and CDR2 FQGNSA. V lost 9 bases and J lost 2; bases outside the gene matches: 4. This CDR3 region has 13 residues. CDR3 DNA sequence: TGTGCCAGTGGGACTAGCGCTCCCTACGAGCAGTACTTC. It is translated as CASGTSAPYEQYF.

The chain recombines TRBV7-8 with TRBJ2-1; D is possibly TRBD2 (5 bases). This CDR3 comprises 15 residues. The V end was cut by 2 bases, the J end by 3 bases, with 11 bases between. CDR1 is SGHVS, CDR2 FQNEAQ, per germline. DNA for the CDR3: TGTGCCAGCAGCTTAACGGGAACACGCTACAATGAGCAGTTCTTC. Residues: CASSLTGTRYNEQFF.

The J gene is TRBJ1-2, the V gene TRBV13; D gene uncertain. The germline gives CDR1 PRHDT, CDR2 FYEKMQ (reference sequence). V was shortened by 4 bases and J by 7 bases, with 19 bases between the two germline ends. The CDR3 has 15 residues. For the CDR3, the DNA is TGTGCCAGCAGCTCAACTGGCGGGTCCGTGGGTGGCTACACCTTC. Translating gives CASSSTGGSVGGYTF.

The genes are TRBV5-1 and TRBJ2-6; D is uncertain. This CDR3 is 15 amino acids long. V lost 8 bases and J 4 bases, leaving 16 bases between the germline ends. CDR1 SGHRS and CDR2 YFSETQ come from the germline V gene. DNA for the CDR3: TGCGCCAGTCCCTTTACGTTAACGGGGGCCAACGTCCTGACTTTC. Amino acid sequence: CASPFTLTGANVLTF.

The rearrangement links TRBV30 to TRBJ2-1; the match to TRBD2 covers 8 bases. The CDR3 is made up of 15 amino acids. J was trimmed by 5 bases and V by 0 bases; bases with no gene match: 6. Germline lookup yields CDR1 GTSNPN and CDR2 SVGIG (reference sequence). The CDR3 coding sequence is TGTGCCTGGAGTGTAAACCTAGCGGGTGACAATGAGCAGTTCTTC. Its translation: CAWSVNLAGDNEQFF.

The CDR3 DNA reads TGTGCCAGCAGCTTAGGGAGCGACTGGGGGCAAGAGACCCAGTACTTC. It codes for CASSLGSDWGQETQYF. The chain carries TRBV7-8 and TRBJ2-5, with D perhaps being TRBD1 or TRBD2 (5 bases each). V lost 1 base and J lost 2, with 14 bases in between. Germline CDR1 and CDR2: SGHVS and FQNEAQ. CDR3 length: 16 amino acids.

As DNA, the CDR3 is TGTGCCAGCAGTTACCCTCCGGAGGGAAGCACTGAAGCTTTCTTT. It translates to CASSYPPEGSTEAFF. J is TRBJ1-1 and V is TRBV12-3 or TRBV12-4; D remains unclear. V dropped 4 bases and J dropped 4 bases, with 16 bases sitting between them. CDR3 size: 15 residues.

This sequence joins TRBV28 and TRBJ1-5, with unresolved D. This CDR3 has 14 amino acids. The V end was cut by 2 bases, the J end by 2 bases, with 7 bases between. CDR1 and CDR2 from the germline V gene are MDHEN and SYDVKM. In nucleotides, the CDR3 is TGTGCCAGCAGTTTACCGCTAGGCAATCAGCCCCAGCATTTT. Translating it yields CASSLPLGNQPQHF.

This chain connects TRBV4-3 to TRBJ2-2; 9 nucleotides align to TRBD1. CDR3 length: 15 residues. The junction had 4 bases not matched to a gene; V was cut back by 4 bases and J by 4 bases. CDR1 LGHNA and CDR2 YSLEER come from the germline V gene. DNA for the CDR3: TGCGCCAGCAGCCCCGGGACAGGGAGCACCGGGGAGCTGTTTTTT. It encodes CASSPGTGSTGELFF.

This clonotype was seen just once. The chain employs TRBV7-9 and TRBJ1-1, with a possible D match to TRBD1 (5 bases). The ends were cut back, 3 bases at V and 4 bases at J, with 6 bases in the middle. The CDR3 has 12 amino acids. Germline V gene sequence: CDR1 SEHNR, CDR2 FQNEAQ (reference sequence). The CDR3 loop is CASSFGATEAFF. CDR3 DNA: TGTGCCAGCAGCTTTGGGGCCACTGAAGCTTTCTTT.